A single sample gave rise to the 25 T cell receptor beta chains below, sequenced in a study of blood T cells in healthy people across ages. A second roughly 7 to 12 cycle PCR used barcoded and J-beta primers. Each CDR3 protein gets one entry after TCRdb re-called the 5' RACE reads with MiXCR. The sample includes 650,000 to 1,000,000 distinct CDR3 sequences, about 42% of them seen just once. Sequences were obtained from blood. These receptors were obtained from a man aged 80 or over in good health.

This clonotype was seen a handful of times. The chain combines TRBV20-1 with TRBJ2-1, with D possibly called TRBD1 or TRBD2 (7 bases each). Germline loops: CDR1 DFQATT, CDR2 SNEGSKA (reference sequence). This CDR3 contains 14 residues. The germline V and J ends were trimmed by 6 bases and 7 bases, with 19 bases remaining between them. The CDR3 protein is CSARRRQGGNEQFF. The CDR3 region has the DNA TGCAGTGCAAGACGGCGTCAGGGGGGGAATGAGCAGTTCTTC.

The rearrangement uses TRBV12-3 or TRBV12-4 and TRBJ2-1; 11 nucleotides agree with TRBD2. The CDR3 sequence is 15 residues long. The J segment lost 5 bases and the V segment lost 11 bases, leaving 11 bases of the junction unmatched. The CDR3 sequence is CACTRSGRANNEQFF. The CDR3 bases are TGTGCCTGCACCCGTAGCGGGAGGGCCAACAATGAGCAGTTCTTC.

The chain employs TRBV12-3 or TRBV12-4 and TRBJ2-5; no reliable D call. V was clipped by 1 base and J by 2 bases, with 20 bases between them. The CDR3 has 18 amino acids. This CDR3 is CASSLGGQSQKNQETQYF. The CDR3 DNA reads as TGTGCCAGCAGTTTAGGTGGGCAATCGCAGAAGAATCAAGAGACCCAGTACTTC.

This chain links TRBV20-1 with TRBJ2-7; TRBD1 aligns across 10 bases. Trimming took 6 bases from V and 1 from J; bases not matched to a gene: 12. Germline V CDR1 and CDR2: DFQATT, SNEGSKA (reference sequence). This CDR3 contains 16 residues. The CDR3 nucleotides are TGCAGTGCCCAACCCGGGACAGGGGATGCGTCCTACGAGCAGTACTTC. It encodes CSAQPGTGDASYEQYF.

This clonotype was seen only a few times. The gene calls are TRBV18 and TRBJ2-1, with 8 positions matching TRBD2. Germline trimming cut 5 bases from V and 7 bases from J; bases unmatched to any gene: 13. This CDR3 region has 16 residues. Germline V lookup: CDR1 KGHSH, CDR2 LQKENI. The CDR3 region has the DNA TGTGCCAGCTCAAATCAACTAGCGGACGAGGGGAATGAGCAGTTCTTC. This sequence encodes CASSNQLADEGNEQFF.

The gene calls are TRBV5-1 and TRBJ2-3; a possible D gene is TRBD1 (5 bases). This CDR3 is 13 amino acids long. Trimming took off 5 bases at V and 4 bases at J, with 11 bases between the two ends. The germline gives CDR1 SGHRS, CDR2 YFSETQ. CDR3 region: CASRQAIPDTQYF. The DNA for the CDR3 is TGCGCCAGCAGACAGGCTATCCCAGATACGCAGTATTTT.

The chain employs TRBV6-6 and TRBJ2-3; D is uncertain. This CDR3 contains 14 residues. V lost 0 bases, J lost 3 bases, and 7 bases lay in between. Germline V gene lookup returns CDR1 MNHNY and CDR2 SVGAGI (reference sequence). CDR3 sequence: CASSYSSFTDTQYF. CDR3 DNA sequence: TGTGCCAGCAGTTACTCCTCCTTTACAGATACGCAGTATTTT.

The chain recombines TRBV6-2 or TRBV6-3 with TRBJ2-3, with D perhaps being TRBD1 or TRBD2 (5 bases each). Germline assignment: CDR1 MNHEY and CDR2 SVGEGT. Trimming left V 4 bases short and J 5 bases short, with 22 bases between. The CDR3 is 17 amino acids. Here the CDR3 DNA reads TGTGCCAGCAGTTCCGCCGGTGGGGCGGGCCCTGGAGATACGCAGTATTTT. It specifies CASSSAGGAGPGDTQYF.

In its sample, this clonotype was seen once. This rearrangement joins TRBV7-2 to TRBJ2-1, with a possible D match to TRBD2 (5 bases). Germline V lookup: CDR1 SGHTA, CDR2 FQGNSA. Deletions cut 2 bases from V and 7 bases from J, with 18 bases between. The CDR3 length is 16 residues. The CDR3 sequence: CASSLRLARGRNEQFF. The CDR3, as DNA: TGTGCCAGCAGCTTAAGGCTAGCTCGGGGAAGGAATGAGCAGTTCTTC.

CDR3 in DNA: TGCGCCAGCACGGTCCGGACTAGGGAGACCCAGTACTTC. Protein: CASTVRTRETQYF. The chain carries TRBV5-1 and TRBJ2-5; 7 positions match TRBD2. V shed 6 bases, J shed 5 bases, and the junction held 7 bases outside the gene matches. The germline gives CDR1 SGHRS, CDR2 YFSETQ. This CDR3 is 13 amino acids long.

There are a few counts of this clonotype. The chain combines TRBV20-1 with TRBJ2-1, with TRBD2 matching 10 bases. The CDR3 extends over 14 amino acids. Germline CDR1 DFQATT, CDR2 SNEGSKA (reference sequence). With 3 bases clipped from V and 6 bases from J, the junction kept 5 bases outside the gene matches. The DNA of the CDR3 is TGCAGTGCTAGTTCTCCTAGCGGGAGCAATGAGCAGTTCTTC. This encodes CSASSPSGSNEQFF.

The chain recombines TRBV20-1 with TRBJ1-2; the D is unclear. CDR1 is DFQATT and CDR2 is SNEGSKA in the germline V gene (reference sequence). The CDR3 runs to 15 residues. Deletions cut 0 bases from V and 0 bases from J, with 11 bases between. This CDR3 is CSARDVAISNYGYTF. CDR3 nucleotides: TGCAGTGCTAGAGATGTAGCCATTTCTAACTATGGCTACACCTTC.

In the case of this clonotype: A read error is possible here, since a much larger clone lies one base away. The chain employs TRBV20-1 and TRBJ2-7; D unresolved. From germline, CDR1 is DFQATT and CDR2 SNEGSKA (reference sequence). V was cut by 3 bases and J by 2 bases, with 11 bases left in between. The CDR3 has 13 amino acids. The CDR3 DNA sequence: TGCAGTGCTAGTGGCAGGATCCCCTACGAGCAGTACTTC. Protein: CSASGRIPYEQYF.

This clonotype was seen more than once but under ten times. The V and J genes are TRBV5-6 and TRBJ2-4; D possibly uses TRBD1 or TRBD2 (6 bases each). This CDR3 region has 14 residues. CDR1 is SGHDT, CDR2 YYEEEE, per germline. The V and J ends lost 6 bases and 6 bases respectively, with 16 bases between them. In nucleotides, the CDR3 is TGTGCCAGCAATAAGGGGGGCGGCCTAAACATTCAGTACTTC. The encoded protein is CASNKGGGLNIQYF.

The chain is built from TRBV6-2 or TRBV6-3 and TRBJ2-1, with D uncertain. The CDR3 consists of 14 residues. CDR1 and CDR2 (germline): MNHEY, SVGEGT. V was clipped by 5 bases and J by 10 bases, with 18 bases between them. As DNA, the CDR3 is TGTGCCAGCAGTGTCCAGAGTCCCCTCTACGAGCAGTTCTTC. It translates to CASSVQSPLYEQFF.

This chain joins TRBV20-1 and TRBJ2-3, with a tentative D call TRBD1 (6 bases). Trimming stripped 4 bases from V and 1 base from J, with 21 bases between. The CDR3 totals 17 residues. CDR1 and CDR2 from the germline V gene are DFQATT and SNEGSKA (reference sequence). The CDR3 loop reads CSATADRDNVGTDTQYF. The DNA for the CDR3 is TGCAGTGCTACGGCTGATCGGGACAACGTGGGCACAGATACGCAGTATTTT.

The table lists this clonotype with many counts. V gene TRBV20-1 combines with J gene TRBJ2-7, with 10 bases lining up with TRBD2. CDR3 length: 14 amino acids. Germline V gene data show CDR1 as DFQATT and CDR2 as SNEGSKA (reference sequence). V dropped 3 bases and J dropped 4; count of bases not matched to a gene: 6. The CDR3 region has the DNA TGCAGTGCTAGGGAGCGGGAGGGCCCTTACGAGCAGTACTTC. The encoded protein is CSAREREGPYEQYF.

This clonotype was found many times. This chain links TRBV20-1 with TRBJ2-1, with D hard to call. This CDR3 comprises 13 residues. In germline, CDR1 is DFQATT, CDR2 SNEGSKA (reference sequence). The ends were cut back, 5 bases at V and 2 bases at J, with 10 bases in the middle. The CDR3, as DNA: TGCAGTGCTTTGGTGAATGCCTACAATGAGCAGTTCTTC. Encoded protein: CSALVNAYNEQFF.

CDR3 in DNA: TGCAGCGTTGATTCCAGGGACTCTGGGGCCAACGTCCTGACTTTC. It translates to CSVDSRDSGANVLTF. The gene calls are TRBV29-1 and TRBJ2-6; weak D call: TRBD1 (5 bases). CDR3 length equals 15 residues. The V gene lost 3 bases and the J gene lost 0 bases, with 9 bases spanning the gap. The germline V gene encodes CDR1 SQVTM and CDR2 ANQGSEA.

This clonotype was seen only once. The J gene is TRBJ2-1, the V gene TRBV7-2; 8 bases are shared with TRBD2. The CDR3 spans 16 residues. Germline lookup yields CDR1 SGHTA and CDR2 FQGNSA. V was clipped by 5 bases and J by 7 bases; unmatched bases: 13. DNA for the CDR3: TGTGCCAGCAGCCCGGCACGGGGGACTAGGGGGAATGAGCAGTTCTTC. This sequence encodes CASSPARGTRGNEQFF.

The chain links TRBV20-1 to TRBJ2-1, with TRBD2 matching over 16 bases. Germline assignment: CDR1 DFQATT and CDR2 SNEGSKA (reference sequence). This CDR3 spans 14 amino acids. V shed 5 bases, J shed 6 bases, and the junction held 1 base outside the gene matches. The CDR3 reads CSAGTSGRVNEQFF. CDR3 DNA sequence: TGCAGTGCTGGGACTAGCGGGAGGGTCAATGAGCAGTTCTTC.

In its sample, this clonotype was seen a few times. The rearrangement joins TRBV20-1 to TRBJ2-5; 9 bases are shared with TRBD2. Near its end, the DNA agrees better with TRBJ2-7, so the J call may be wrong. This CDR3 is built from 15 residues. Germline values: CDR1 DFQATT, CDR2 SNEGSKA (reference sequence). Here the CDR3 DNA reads TGCAGTGCTAGAGATTCAAATAGCGGGAGTTACGAGCAGTACTTC. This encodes CSARDSNSGSYEQYF.

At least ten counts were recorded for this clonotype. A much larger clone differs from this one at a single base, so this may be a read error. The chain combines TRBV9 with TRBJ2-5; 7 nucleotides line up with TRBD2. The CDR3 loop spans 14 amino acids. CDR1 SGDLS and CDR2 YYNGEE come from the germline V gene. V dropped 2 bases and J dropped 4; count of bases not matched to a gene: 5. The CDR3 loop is CASSVRVAGETQYF. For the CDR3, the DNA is TGTGCCAGCAGCGTTAGGGTAGCGGGAGAGACCCAGTACTTC.

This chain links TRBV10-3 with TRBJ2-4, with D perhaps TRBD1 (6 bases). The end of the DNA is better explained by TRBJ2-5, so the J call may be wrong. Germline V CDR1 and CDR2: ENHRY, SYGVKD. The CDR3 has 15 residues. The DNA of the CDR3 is TGTGCCATCAGGTCAGGATACAGGGAACAAGAGACCCAGTACTTC. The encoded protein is CAIRSGYREQETQYF.

The CDR3 reads CASSQDSRGTFNEQYF. Written as DNA, the CDR3 is TGTGCCAGCAGCCAAGATTCGCGGGGTACCTTCAATGAGCAGTACTTC. V is TRBV3-1 and J is TRBJ2-5, with D perhaps matching TRBD2 (6 bases). Germline V gene sequence: CDR1 LGHDT, CDR2 YNNKEL (reference sequence). V was clipped by 0 bases and J by 11 bases, with 22 bases between them. The CDR3 sequence is 16 residues long.